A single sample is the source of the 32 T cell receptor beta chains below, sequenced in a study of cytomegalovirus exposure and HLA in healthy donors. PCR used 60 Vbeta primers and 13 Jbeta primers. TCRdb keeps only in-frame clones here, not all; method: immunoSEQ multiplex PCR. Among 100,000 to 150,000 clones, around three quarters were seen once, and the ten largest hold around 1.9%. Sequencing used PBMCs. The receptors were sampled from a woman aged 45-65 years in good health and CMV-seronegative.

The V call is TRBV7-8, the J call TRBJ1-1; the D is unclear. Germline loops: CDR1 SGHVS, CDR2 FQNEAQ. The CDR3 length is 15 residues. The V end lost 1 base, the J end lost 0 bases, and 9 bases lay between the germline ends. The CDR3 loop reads CASSLGIIMNTEAFF. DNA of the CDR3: TGTGCCAGCAGCTTAGGTATAATAATGAACACTGAAGCTTTCTTT.

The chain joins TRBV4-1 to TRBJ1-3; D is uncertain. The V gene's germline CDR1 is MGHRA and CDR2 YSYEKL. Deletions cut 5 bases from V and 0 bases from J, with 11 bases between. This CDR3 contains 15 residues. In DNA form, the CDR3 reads TGCGCCAGCAGCGCGCTAGGTAGCTCTGGAAACACCATATATTTT. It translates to CASSALGSSGNTIYF.

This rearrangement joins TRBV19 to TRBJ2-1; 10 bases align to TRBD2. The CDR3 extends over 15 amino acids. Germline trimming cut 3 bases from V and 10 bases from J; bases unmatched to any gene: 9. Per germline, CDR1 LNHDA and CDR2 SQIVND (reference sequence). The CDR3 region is CASSIGLAGVAEQFF. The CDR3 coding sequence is TGTGCCAGTAGTATCGGTCTAGCGGGAGTGGCGGAGCAGTTCTTC.

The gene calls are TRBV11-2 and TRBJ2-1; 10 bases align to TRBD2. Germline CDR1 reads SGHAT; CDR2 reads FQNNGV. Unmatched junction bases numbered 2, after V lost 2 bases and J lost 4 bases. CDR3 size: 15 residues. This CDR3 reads CASSLLAGEYNEQFF. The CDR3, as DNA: TGTGCCAGCAGCTTACTAGCGGGAGAATACAATGAGCAGTTCTTC.

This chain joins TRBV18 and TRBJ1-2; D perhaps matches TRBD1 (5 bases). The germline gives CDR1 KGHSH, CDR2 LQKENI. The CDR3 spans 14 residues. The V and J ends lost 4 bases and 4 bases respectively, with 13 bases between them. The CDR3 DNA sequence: TGTGCCAGCTCACTGCGGGACGGTATCTATGGCTACACCTTC. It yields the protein CASSLRDGIYGYTF.

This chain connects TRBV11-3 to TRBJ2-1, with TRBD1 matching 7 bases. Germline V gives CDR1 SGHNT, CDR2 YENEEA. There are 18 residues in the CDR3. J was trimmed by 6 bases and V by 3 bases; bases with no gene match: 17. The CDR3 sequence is CASSFRTGVLTSGNEQFF. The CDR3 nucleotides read TGTGCCAGCAGCTTTCGAACAGGGGTGCTTACATCCGGCAATGAGCAGTTCTTC.

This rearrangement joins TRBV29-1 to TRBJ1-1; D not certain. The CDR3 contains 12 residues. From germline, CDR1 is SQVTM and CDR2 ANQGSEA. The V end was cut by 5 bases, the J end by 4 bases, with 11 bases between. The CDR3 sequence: CSVLAGSTEAFF. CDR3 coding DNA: TGCAGCGTTTTAGCGGGGAGCACTGAAGCTTTCTTT.

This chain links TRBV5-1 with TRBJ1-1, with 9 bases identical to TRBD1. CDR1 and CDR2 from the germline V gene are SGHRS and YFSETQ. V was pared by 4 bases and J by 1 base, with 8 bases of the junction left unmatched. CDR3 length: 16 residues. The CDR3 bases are TGCGCCAGCAGCCTTCAGACGACAGGGGGGAACACTGAAGCTTTCTTT. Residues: CASSLQTTGGNTEAFF.

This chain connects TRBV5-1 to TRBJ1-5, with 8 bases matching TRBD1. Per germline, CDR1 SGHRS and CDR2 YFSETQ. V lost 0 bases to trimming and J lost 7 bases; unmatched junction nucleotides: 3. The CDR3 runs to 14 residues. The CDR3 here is CASSLDRGRQPQHF. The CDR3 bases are TGCGCCAGCAGCTTGGACAGGGGGAGACAGCCCCAGCATTTT.

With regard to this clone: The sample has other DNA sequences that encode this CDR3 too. CDR3 sequence reads: CASSAPGNSYEQYV. In DNA form, the CDR3 reads TGTGCCAGCAGCGCCCCAGGGAATTCCTACGAGCAGTACGTC. The genes are TRBV5-6 and TRBJ2-7; possible D gene TRBD1, 5 bases. V was pared by 4 bases and J by 1 base, with 12 bases between. The CDR3 is 14 amino acids. CDR1 is SGHDT, CDR2 YYEEEE, per germline.

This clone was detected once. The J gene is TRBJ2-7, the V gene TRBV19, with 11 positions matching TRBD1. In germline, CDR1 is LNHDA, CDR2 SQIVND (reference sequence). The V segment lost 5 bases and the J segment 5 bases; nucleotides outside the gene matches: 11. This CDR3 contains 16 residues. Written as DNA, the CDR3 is TGTGCCAGTAGTGCCGACCTACGGGACAGGGGGGACGAGCAGTACTTC. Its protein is CASSADLRDRGDEQYF.

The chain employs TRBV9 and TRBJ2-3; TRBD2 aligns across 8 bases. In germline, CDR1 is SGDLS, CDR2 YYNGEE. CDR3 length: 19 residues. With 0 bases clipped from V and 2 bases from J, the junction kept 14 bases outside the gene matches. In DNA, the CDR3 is TGTGCCAGCAGCGTAGCTACCTGGGTTCCGGGACTAGACACAGATACGCAGTATTTT. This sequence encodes CASSVATWVPGLDTDTQYF.

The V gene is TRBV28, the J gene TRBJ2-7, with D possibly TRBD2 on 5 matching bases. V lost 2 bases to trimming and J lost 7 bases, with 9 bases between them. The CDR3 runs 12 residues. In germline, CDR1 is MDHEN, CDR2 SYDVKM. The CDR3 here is CASSLESGEQYF. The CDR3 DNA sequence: TGTGCCAGCAGTTTAGAGTCGGGGGAGCAGTACTTC.

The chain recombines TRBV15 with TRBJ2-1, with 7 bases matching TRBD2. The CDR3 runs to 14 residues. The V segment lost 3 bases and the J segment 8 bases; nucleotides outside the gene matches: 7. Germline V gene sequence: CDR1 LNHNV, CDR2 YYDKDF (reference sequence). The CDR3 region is CATSSREEVDEQFF. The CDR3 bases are TGTGCCACCAGCAGCCGGGAGGAGGTGGATGAGCAGTTCTTC.

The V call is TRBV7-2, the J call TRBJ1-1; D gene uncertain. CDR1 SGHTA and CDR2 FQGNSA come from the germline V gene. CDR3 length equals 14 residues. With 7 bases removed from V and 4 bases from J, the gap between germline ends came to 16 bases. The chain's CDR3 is CASKEGHGSTEAFF. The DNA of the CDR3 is TGTGCCAGCAAGGAGGGCCATGGGTCCACTGAAGCTTTCTTT.

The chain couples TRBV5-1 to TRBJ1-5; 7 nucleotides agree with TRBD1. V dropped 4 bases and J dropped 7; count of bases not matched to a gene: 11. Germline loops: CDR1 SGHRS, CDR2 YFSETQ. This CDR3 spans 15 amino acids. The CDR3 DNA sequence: TGCGCCAGCAGCCAGGGGGGAGGCTCGGGGCAGCCCCAGCATTTT. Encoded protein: CASSQGGGSGQPQHF.

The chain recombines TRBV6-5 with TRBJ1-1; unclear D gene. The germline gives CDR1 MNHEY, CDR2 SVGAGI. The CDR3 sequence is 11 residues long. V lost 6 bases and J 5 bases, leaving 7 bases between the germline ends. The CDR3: CASSPGTEAFF. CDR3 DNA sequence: TGTGCCAGCAGCCCCGGGACTGAAGCTTTCTTT.

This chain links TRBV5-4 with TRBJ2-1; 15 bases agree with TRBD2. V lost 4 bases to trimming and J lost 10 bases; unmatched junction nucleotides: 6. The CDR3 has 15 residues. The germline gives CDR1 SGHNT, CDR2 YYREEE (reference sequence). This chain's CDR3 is CASSRTSGRAQEQFF. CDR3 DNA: TGTGCCAGCAGCCGGACTAGCGGGAGGGCACAGGAGCAGTTCTTC.

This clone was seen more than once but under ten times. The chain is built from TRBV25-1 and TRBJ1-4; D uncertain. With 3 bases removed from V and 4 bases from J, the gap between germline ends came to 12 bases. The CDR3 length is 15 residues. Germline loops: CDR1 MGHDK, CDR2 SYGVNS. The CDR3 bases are TGTGCCAGCAGTGATTATTGGCGGGATAATGAAAAACTGTTTTTT. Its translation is CASSDYWRDNEKLFF.

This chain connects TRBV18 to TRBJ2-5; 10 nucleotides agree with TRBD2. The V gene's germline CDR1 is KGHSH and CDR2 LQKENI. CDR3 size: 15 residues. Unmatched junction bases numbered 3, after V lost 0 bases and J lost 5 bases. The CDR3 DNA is TGTGCCAGCTCACCACCCCTAGCGGGAGACGAGACCCAGTACTTC. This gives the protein CASSPPLAGDETQYF. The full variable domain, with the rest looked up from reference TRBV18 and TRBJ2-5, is NAGVMQNPRHLVRRRGQEARLRCSPMKGHSHVYWYRQLPEEGLKFMVYLQKENIIDESGMPKERFSAEFPKEGPSILRIQQVVRGDSAAYFCASSPPLAGDETQYFGPGTRLLVL.

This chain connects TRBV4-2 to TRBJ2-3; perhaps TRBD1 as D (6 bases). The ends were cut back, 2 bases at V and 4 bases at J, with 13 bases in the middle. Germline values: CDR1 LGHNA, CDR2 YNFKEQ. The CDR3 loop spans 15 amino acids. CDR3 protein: CASSQTGTISDTQYF. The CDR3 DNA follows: TGTGCCAGCAGCCAAACCGGGACAATCTCAGATACGCAGTATTTT.

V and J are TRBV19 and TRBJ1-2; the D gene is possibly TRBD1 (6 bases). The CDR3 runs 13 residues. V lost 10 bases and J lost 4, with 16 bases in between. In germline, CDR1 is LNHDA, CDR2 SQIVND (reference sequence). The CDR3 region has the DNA TGTGCCACCCAAGTCCGGGACACCTATGGCTACACCTTC. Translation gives CATQVRDTYGYTF.

DNA for the CDR3: TGTGCCAGCCGACCTAGCGGGAGGGCCCACGAGCAGTACTTC. Amino acid sequence: CASRPSGRAHEQYF. The chain uses TRBV27 and TRBJ2-7; 12 nucleotides align to TRBD2. The CDR3 covers 14 residues. V lost 8 bases, J lost 5 bases, and 7 bases stayed unmatched. Germline-derived CDR1 and CDR2 are MNHEY and SMNVEV (reference sequence).

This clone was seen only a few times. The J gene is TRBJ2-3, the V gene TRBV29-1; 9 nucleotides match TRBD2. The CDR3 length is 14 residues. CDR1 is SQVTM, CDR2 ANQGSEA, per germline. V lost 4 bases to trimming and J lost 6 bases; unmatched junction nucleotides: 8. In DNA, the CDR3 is TGCAGCGTTGCCCTAGCGGGGAGGACGGATACGCAGTATTTT. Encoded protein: CSVALAGRTDTQYF.

The DNA of the CDR3 is TGTGCCAGCAGCTGGGGAGTTCCGGGCGAGCAGTACTTC. Protein sequence: CASSWGVPGEQYF. The gene calls are TRBV28 and TRBJ2-7; D perhaps matches TRBD2 (5 bases). Germline CDR1 reads MDHEN; CDR2 reads SYDVKM. V was cut by 6 bases and J by 6 bases, with 15 bases left in between. The CDR3 is 13 amino acids.

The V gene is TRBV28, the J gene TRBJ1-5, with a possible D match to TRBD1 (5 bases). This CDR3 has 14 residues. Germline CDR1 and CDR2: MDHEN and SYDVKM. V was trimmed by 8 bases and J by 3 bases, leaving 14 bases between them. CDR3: CASLAGGPNQPQHF. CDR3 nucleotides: TGTGCCAGCCTGGCGGGGGGACCCAATCAGCCCCAGCATTTT.

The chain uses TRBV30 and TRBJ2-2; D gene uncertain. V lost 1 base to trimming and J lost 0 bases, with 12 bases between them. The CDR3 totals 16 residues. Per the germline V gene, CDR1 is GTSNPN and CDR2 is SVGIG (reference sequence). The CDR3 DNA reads TGTGCCTGGAGTGCCTGGGCCCCGTCGAACACCGGGGAGCTGTTTTTT. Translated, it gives CAWSAWAPSNTGELFF.

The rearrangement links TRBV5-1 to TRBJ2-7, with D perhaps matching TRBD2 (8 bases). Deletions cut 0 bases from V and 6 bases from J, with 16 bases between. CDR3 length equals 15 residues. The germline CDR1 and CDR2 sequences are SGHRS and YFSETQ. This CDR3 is CASSLVDGRGLEQYF. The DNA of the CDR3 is TGCGCCAGCAGCTTGGTAGACGGGAGGGGGCTCGAGCAGTACTTC.

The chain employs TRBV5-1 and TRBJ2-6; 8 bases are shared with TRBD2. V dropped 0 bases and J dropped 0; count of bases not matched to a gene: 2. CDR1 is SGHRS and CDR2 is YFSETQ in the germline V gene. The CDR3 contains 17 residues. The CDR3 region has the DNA TGCGCCAGCAGCTTGGGCAGCGGGAGCTCTGGGGCCAACGTCCTGACTTTC. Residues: CASSLGSGSSGANVLTF.

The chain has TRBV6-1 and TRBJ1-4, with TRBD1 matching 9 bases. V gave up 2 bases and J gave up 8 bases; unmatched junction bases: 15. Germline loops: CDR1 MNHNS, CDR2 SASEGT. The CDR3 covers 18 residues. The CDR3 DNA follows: TGTGCCAGCAGTGAATCGGGACAGGGTCGGTCCTTTAGGGAAAAACTGTTTTTT. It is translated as CASSESGQGRSFREKLFF.

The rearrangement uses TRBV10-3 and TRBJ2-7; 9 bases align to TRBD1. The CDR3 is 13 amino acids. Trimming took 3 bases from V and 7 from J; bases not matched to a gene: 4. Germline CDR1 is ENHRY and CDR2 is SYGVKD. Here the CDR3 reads CAISDVGTGEQYF. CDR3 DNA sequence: TGTGCCATCAGTGACGTCGGGACAGGGGAGCAGTACTTC.

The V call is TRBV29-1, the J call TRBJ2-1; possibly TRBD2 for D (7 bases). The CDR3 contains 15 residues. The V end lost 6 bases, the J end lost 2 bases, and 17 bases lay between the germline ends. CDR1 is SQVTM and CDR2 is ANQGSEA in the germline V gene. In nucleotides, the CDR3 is TGCAGCGTCCCCATGGGGGGGCTTCCCTACAATGAGCAGTTCTTC. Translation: CSVPMGGLPYNEQFF.